These 18 T cell receptor beta chains were all obtained from the same sample, sequenced in a study of technical replicates of blood from several donors. TCRdb's table, derived via immunoSEQ multiplex PCR, lists solely in-frame clones and lacks some. This table holds about 70,000 clones, approximately 96% found once. Sequenced input: T cells isolated from PBMCs. These receptors all stem from a human donor in good health.

The chain joins TRBV6-1 to TRBJ1-1, with TRBD1 matching over 7 bases. The CDR3 covers 14 residues. Germline V CDR1 and CDR2: MNHNS, SASEGT. With V trimmed by 6 bases and J by 1 base, 5 bases remained unmatched. The CDR3 region is CASSRQGTNTEAFF. The CDR3 DNA reads as TGTGCCAGCAGCCGACAGGGCACGAACACTGAAGCTTTCTTT.

The rearrangement links TRBV6-4 to TRBJ2-3; D perhaps matches TRBD2 (5 bases). CDR1 and CDR2 (germline): MRHNA, SNTAGT. Trimming left V 8 bases short and J 6 bases short, with 24 bases between. This CDR3 region has 16 residues. Here the CDR3 reads CASEGSRASPPDTQYF. Here the CDR3 DNA reads TGTGCCAGCGAAGGAAGTAGGGCTAGCCCGCCGGATACGCAGTATTTT.

The chain carries TRBV14 and TRBJ1-1, with D unresolved. The V and J ends lost 1 base and 6 bases respectively, with 9 bases between them. The CDR3 has 13 residues. Per germline, CDR1 SGHDN and CDR2 FVKESK. This CDR3 reads CASSQVGGPEAFF. CDR3 bases: TGTGCCAGCAGCCAAGTCGGAGGGCCTGAAGCTTTCTTT.

The rearrangement uses TRBV28 and TRBJ1-2; no clear D. Germline CDR1 and CDR2: MDHEN and SYDVKM. The CDR3 is 13 residues long. Trimming shortened V by 4 bases and J by 1 base, and 7 bases separated the two germline ends. CDR3 sequence: CASSSPVNYGYTF. For the CDR3, the DNA is TGTGCCAGCAGTTCCCCGGTTAACTATGGCTACACCTTC.

The gene calls are TRBV6-1 and TRBJ1-2; the match to TRBD1 covers 8 bases. Germline loops: CDR1 MNHNS, CDR2 SASEGT. Trimming at V came to 5 bases and at J to 2 bases, leaving 7 bases not matched to a gene. CDR3 length equals 15 residues. CDR3 loop: CASSPGQGPNYGYTF. In DNA, the CDR3 is TGTGCCAGCAGTCCCGGACAGGGCCCCAACTATGGCTACACCTTC.

This rearrangement joins TRBV28 to TRBJ2-7; 8 bases line up with TRBD2. The CDR3 spans 15 residues. Germline V CDR1 and CDR2: MDHEN, SYDVKM. With 3 bases clipped from V and 0 bases from J, the junction kept 4 bases outside the gene matches. The CDR3 coding sequence is TGTGCCAGCAGTTTCAGCGGGAGACTCTCCTACGAGCAGTACTTC. Its protein is CASSFSGRLSYEQYF.

J is TRBJ2-7 and V is TRBV4-2; 8 bases are shared with TRBD2. Trimming took 3 bases from V and 1 from J; bases not matched to a gene: 2. This CDR3 has 14 amino acids. The germline gives CDR1 LGHNA, CDR2 YNFKEQ. The CDR3 spells CASSQRGVSYEQYF. The DNA for the CDR3 is TGTGCCAGCAGCCAGCGGGGGGTTTCCTACGAGCAGTACTTC.

This chain joins TRBV4-1 and TRBJ2-1, with D unresolved. Germline V gives CDR1 MGHRA, CDR2 YSYEKL. V was clipped by 4 bases and J by 3 bases, with 7 bases between them. This CDR3 has 13 residues. The CDR3 coding sequence is TGCGCCAGCAGCCTCTATTACTACAATGAGCAGTTCTTC. Its protein is CASSLYYYNEQFF.

This sequence joins TRBV28 and TRBJ2-1, with no clear D. CDR1 MDHEN and CDR2 SYDVKM come from the germline V gene. V gave up 11 bases and J gave up 4 bases, with 21 bases separating them. The CDR3 contains 15 residues. The CDR3 DNA follows: TGTGCCGCAGCCCGCTCTCGCAAGGAGTACAATGAGCAGTTCTTC. It translates to CAAARSRKEYNEQFF.

This clone was seen a single time. The V and J genes are TRBV14 and TRBJ2-7; possible D gene TRBD2, 6 bases. The germline V and J ends were trimmed by 1 base and 0 bases, with 22 bases remaining between them. This CDR3 is built from 19 residues. Germline V gene sequence: CDR1 SGHDN, CDR2 FVKESK. The chain's CDR3 is CASSQAGRGRLGGSYEQYF. CDR3 nucleotides: TGTGCCAGCAGCCAAGCGGGTCGAGGGAGGCTCGGTGGCTCCTACGAGCAGTACTTC.

This chain joins TRBV9 and TRBJ1-1; 8 nucleotides align to TRBD1. This CDR3 has 15 amino acids. CDR1 is SGDLS, CDR2 YYNGEE, per germline. Trimming at V came to 0 bases and at J to 3 bases, leaving 4 bases not matched to a gene. The CDR3 loop reads CASSVDGQGYTEAFF. For the CDR3, the DNA is TGTGCCAGCAGCGTAGATGGACAGGGCTACACTGAAGCTTTCTTT.

The V call is TRBV4-1, the J call TRBJ2-1; 14 bases align to TRBD2. CDR3 size: 21 residues. J lost 0 bases, V lost 2 bases, and 12 bases had no gene match. Germline CDR1 MGHRA, CDR2 YSYEKL. The CDR3 is CASSQRDGTSGSLGSYNEQFF. The CDR3 DNA sequence: TGCGCCAGCAGCCAAAGGGATGGGACTAGCGGGAGTCTGGGCTCCTACAATGAGCAGTTCTTC.

The rearrangement joins TRBV10-1 to TRBJ2-1, with 8 bases aligning to TRBD2. V shed 6 bases, J shed 6 bases, and the junction held 7 bases outside the gene matches. Germline CDR1 WNHNN, CDR2 SYGVQD (reference sequence). This CDR3 comprises 14 residues. DNA of the CDR3: TGCGCCAGCAGGCCGGGGGGGCCCTCCAATGAGCAGTTCTTC. The encoded protein is CASRPGGPSNEQFF.

J is TRBJ2-2 and V is TRBV11-3; TRBD1 matches 9 bases. This CDR3 is 15 amino acids long. Germline assignment: CDR1 SGHNT and CDR2 YENEEA. V shed 4 bases and J 7 bases; nucleotides not matched to a gene: 7. The CDR3 DNA sequence: TGTGCCAGCAGCTCTACACAGGGGGCCGGCGGGGAGCTGTTTTTT. This encodes CASSSTQGAGGELFF.

The chain couples TRBV27 to TRBJ2-7; 8 nucleotides align to TRBD1. This CDR3 spans 14 amino acids. The V gene end was trimmed by 6 bases and the J gene end by 3 bases; junction bases not matched to a gene: 7. Per the germline V gene, CDR1 is MNHEY and CDR2 is SMNVEV (reference sequence). CDR3 sequence (DNA): TGTGCCAGCAGCCCCGGGACAGGCTACTACGAGCAGTACTTC. It codes for CASSPGTGYYEQYF.

The CDR3 here is CASSLGQPYGYTF. CDR3 in DNA: TGTGCCAGCAGTCTGGGACAGCCCTATGGCTACACCTTC. J is TRBJ1-2 and V is TRBV28, with 7 bases aligning to TRBD1. CDR1 is MDHEN, CDR2 SYDVKM, per germline. CDR3 length: 13 amino acids. J was trimmed by 4 bases and V by 5 bases; bases with no gene match: 4.

This clone was counted once. The chain joins TRBV6-1 to TRBJ2-4, with D possibly being TRBD1 (6 bases). V lost 8 bases and J lost 9, with 20 bases in between. Germline V gives CDR1 MNHNS, CDR2 SASEGT. The CDR3 loop spans 14 amino acids. The CDR3 bases are TGTGCCAGCGGATTCACAGGGTCGCTCGGCATTCAGTACTTC. It encodes CASGFTGSLGIQYF.

V is TRBV30 and J is TRBJ1-1; tentative D call: TRBD1 (6 bases). The CDR3 is 13 amino acids. V was clipped by 0 bases and J by 1 base, with 6 bases between them. CDR1 is GTSNPN, CDR2 SVGIG, per germline (reference sequence). CDR3 amino acids: CAWSVQGNTEAFF. The CDR3, as DNA: TGTGCCTGGAGTGTACAGGGGAACACTGAAGCTTTCTTT.